The clone carrying this TCR beta chain came up many times. The source of the sample is a study of blood T cell repertoires in COVID-19. The CDR3 runs to 15 residues. V lost 1 base and J lost 4; bases outside the gene matches: 4. Germline V gives CDR1 MDHEN, CDR2 SYDVKM. The protocol was immunoSEQ multiplex PCR, while the TCRdb copy is restricted to in-frame clones and leaves out a portion. Of 95,000 to 150,000 clones in the sample, around 74% were seen once. The genes are TRBV28 and TRBJ1-2; 9 positions match TRBD1. This TCR derives from a man older than 75 with COVID-19, enrolled during active disease. Sequencing input: peripheral blood. CDR3 residues: CASSLSLGQGYGYTF. The CDR3 nucleotides are TGTGCCAGCAGTTTATCCCTGGGACAGGGCTATGGCTACACCTTC.